This T cell receptor (beta chain) comes out of a study of beta chain features in type 1 diabetes. This clone has only a few counts. Its antigen is unidentified. Overall study results and limits: All four CD4+ subsets of Type 1 diabetes patients contained TCRB CDR3s that were moderately but significantly shorter.

Of the isolated RNA, all was reverse transcribed, and so the sequenced material was expressed TCRB transcripts. Some clones are missing from TCRdb's copy, which holds only in-frame ones; the method was immunoSEQ multiplex PCR. The sample contains under 300,000 clones, around 14% of which appear only once. Germline CDR1 MNHNY, CDR2 SVGAGI (reference sequence). Trimming removed 1 base at V and 1 base at J, with 7 bases between. This CDR3 spans 14 amino acids. Source material: naive CD4+ T cells from blood. This clonotype was sampled from a man between 25 and 39 years old with type 1 diabetes. The gene calls are TRBV6-6 and TRBJ2-5; maybe TRBD1 (5 bases). CDR3 amino acids: CASSYLTVQETQYF. The CDR3 DNA reads TGTGCCAGCAGTTACTTGACAGTCCAAGAGACCCAGTACTTC.